This TCR beta chain originates from a study of T-cell reconstitution after alpha-beta-depleted transplantation in children. This clonotype occurred once. The CDR3 extends over 16 amino acids. Germline loops: CDR1 SGHKS, CDR2 YYEKEE (reference sequence). V lost 4 bases to trimming and J lost 4 bases; unmatched junction nucleotides: 11. Researchers prepared the TCRbeta library using unique molecular identifiers, the study reports. TCRdb reanalysed the PCR reads using MiXCR and keeps one entry per CDR3 protein. The data hold around 410,000 distinct CDR3 sequences, with 11% observed a single time. Sequenced material: PBMCs from the stem cell graft donor, taken from the stem cell graft. The sequence came from a human donor who donated a stem cell graft to a child with acute myeloid leukemia. The gene calls are TRBV5-5 and TRBJ1-3; 7 bases are shared with TRBD1. The CDR3 spells CASSGRQGGYGNTIYF. CDR3 DNA sequence: TGTGCCAGCAGCGGGAGACAGGGAGGGTACGGAAACACCATATATTTT.